Below are 3 T cell receptor beta chains sequenced from a single sample in a study of T cells in Graves' hyperthyroidism and ophthalmopathy. RNA transcripts gave rise to amplified TCR beta CDR3 regions. Carried out on the TCR CDR3, a first-round RT-PCR used the HTBI primer set. TCRdb processed the multiplex PCR reads anew with MiXCR; each CDR3 protein has one entry. This table holds hundreds of thousands of distinct CDR3 sequences, approximately 42% found once. The specimen sequenced was peripheral blood or thyroid tissue (not recorded which). All receptors come from an adult man with Graves' disease, either hyperthyroidism or ophthalmopathy (not recorded which).

This clonotype has just a few counts. V gene TRBV6-1 combines with J gene TRBJ1-5; TRBD1 might be the D (5 bases). Trimming left V 6 bases short and J 10 bases short, with 16 bases between. The length of the CDR3 is 13 residues. Germline V lookup: CDR1 MNHNS, CDR2 SASEGT. The CDR3 DNA reads as TGTGCCAGCAGCCAAGATCGGGGGGTACCCCAGCATTTT. Translation gives CASSQDRGVPQHF.

The chain has TRBV29-1 and TRBJ1-2, with TRBD1 identical over 10 bases. This CDR3 is built from 12 residues. V lost 6 bases and J lost 7; bases outside the gene matches: 5. Germline values: CDR1 SQVTM, CDR2 ANQGSEA. CDR3 residues: CSVGDRGLGYTF. Written as DNA, the CDR3 is TGCAGCGTAGGGGACAGGGGTCTTGGCTACACCTTC.

A word on this clonotype: At one end, the junction sequence differs from germline, possibly due to a read error. The chain joins TRBV7-9 to TRBJ1-4; no clear D. The germline gives CDR1 SEHNR, CDR2 FQNEAQ (reference sequence). The CDR3 is 8 residues long. CDR3 in amino acids: CASSLTGF. CDR3 in DNA: TGTGCCAGCAGCTTGACGGGTTTT.